This TCR beta chain was observed in a study of blood T cell repertoires in COVID-19. Everyone who took part was about 18 to 90 years old, and they came from 24 US areas. The CDR3 runs to 15 residues. Germline CDR1 reads SQVTM; CDR2 reads ANQGSEA. J was trimmed by 0 bases and V by 2 bases; bases with no gene match: 6. In this sample, this clone turned up a few times. In the source study's methods: How many nucleated cells were present was estimated from reference gene primer amplification. Data came from immunoSEQ multiplex PCR; TCRdb stores just in-frame clones and leaves some out. V, J and clone size were drawn from that table, and D and trimming were deduced from the DNA. The top ten clones hold under 2.5% of a sample with around 250,000 clones, 70% to 90% of them seen once.

Sequencing was performed on PBMCs or T cells enriched from blood (not recorded which). This receptor was taken from a woman between 50 and 59 years old who had recovered from COVID-19. This chain uses TRBV29-1 with TRBJ1-1, with TRBD1 identical over 7 bases. The CDR3 here is CSVELLGGVNTEAFF. The CDR3, as DNA: TGCAGCGTTGAATTGTTAGGGGGCGTGAACACTGAAGCTTTCTTT.